The 18 T cell receptor beta chains given below trace back to one sample, sequenced in a study of identical twins. TCRdb independently ran MiXCR on the 5' RACE reads; one entry per CDR3 protein. The table includes around 690,000 distinct CDR3 sequences, roughly 20% detected once. The same sample was also studied in work on T cells expressing NK-cell markers.

Sequenced: PBMCs. All receptors derive from a woman aged 18-35 years in good health.

The chain carries TRBV4-1 and TRBJ2-7; 8 positions agree with TRBD1. The CDR3 extends over 16 amino acids. The V gene's germline CDR1 is MGHRA and CDR2 YSYEKL. Trimming took 0 bases from V and 1 from J; bases not matched to a gene: 5. In nucleotides, the CDR3 is TGCGCCAGCAGCCAAGAGGATGGACAGGGATCCTACGAGCAGTACTTC. As protein: CASSQEDGQGSYEQYF.

On this clonotype itself: At one of its ends the junction is not consistent with the germline gene, which may arise from a read error. This rearrangement joins TRBV6-1 to TRBJ2-7; D is ambiguous. The CDR3 is 13 amino acids. The germline gives CDR1 MNHNS, CDR2 SASEGT. In nucleotides, the CDR3 is TGTGCCAGCAGTCCGACCCCCGGGCCCCGGATCGAGTTC. It is translated as CASSPTPGPRIEF.

This clonotype was detected only a few times. The chain combines TRBV20-1 with TRBJ2-5; D is unresolved. CDR1 DFQATT and CDR2 SNEGSKA come from the germline V gene (reference sequence). The CDR3 has 18 amino acids. Trimming cost V 0 bases and J 2 bases, with 22 bases left between them. CDR3 sequence: CSARDPVARSTLQETQYF. The CDR3, as DNA: TGCAGTGCTAGAGATCCGGTAGCCCGGAGCACCCTTCAAGAGACCCAGTACTTC.

This clonotype was seen a few times. The chain has TRBV12-3 or TRBV12-4 and TRBJ1-2; perhaps TRBD1 as D (5 bases). With 3 bases removed from V and 8 bases from J, the gap between germline ends came to 10 bases. The CDR3 extends over 12 amino acids. For the CDR3, the DNA is TGTGCCAGCAGTTTTTCAGGGCTCGGCTACACCTTC. This codes for CASSFSGLGYTF.

Comments on this clonotype: With a much larger clone just one base away, this may be a read error. The V and J genes are TRBV7-9 and TRBJ2-7, with D unclear. Per the germline V gene, CDR1 is SEHNR and CDR2 is FQNEAQ (reference sequence). The CDR3 is 14 residues long. In DNA form, the CDR3 reads TGTGCCAGGAGCTTAGGCGGTCCGGGTCGAGAGCAGTACTTC. Protein sequence: CARSLGGPGREQYF.

The CDR3 protein is CSAWNRDRVASGNTIYF. The CDR3 bases are TGCAGTGCCTGGAACAGGGACAGGGTGGCGTCTGGAAACACCATATATTTT. This chain joins TRBV20-1 and TRBJ1-3, with 9 nucleotides matching TRBD1. The CDR3 has 17 residues. Losses at the gene ends were 6 bases for V and 1 base for J; bases not matched to a gene: 13. The germline V gene has CDR1 DFQATT and CDR2 SNEGSKA (reference sequence).

As DNA, the CDR3 is TGTGCCAGCAGTAACCGACTAGCGGGGGGGATCGCGCAGTATTTT. Translated: CASSNRLAGGIAQYF. This sequence joins TRBV12-3 or TRBV12-4 and TRBJ2-3; 14 positions agree with TRBD2. The V and J ends lost 5 bases and 10 bases, in that order; junction bases with no gene match: 8. The CDR3 consists of 15 residues.

This clonotype appeared many times. The V call is TRBV20-1, the J call TRBJ2-1, with D uncertain. Germline V CDR1 and CDR2: DFQATT, SNEGSKA (reference sequence). The germline V and J ends were trimmed by 0 bases and 6 bases, with 9 bases remaining between them. The CDR3 totals 13 residues. CDR3 in amino acids: CSARDRLVNEQFF. The CDR3 DNA is TGCAGTGCTAGAGACAGGCTAGTCAATGAGCAGTTCTTC.

This chain joins TRBV5-1 and TRBJ2-1; D not resolved. The CDR3 is 14 amino acids. With 7 bases removed from V and 2 bases from J, the gap between germline ends came to 13 bases. The germline CDR1 and CDR2 sequences are SGHRS and YFSETQ. CDR3 bases: TGCGCCAGCTCGCGAAATGCCCCCTACAATGAGCAGTTCTTC. Protein product: CASSRNAPYNEQFF.

This chain connects TRBV6-1 to TRBJ2-6, with unresolved D. V lost 7 bases, J lost 3 bases, and 10 bases lay in between. The CDR3 has 14 amino acids. Germline V gives CDR1 MNHNS, CDR2 SASEGT. The CDR3 is CASNPLSGANVLTF. DNA for the CDR3: TGTGCCAGCAACCCCCTAAGTGGGGCCAACGTCCTGACTTTC.

This clonotype was detected a few times. This CDR3 is CSAPPAGGPGEQFF. DNA of the CDR3: TGCAGTGCTCCGCCAGCGGGAGGGCCGGGTGAGCAGTTCTTC. The chain uses TRBV20-1 and TRBJ2-1; TRBD2 aligns across 10 bases. CDR3 length: 14 amino acids. V dropped 5 bases and J dropped 9; count of bases not matched to a gene: 10. Germline V gives CDR1 DFQATT, CDR2 SNEGSKA (reference sequence).

There are a few counts of this clonotype. The chain carries TRBV3-1 and TRBJ2-1; possibly TRBD2 for D (6 bases). The CDR3 has 13 residues. Germline loops: CDR1 LGHDT, CDR2 YNNKEL (reference sequence). The germline V and J ends were trimmed by 0 bases and 10 bases, with 10 bases remaining between them. CDR3 nucleotides: TGTGCCAGCAGCCAAGACGGGGGAAGAGAGCAGTTCTTC. This encodes CASSQDGGREQFF.

The sample holds a few counts of this clonotype. The chain is built from TRBV29-1 and TRBJ2-1, with D tentatively TRBD2 (6 bases). The CDR3 runs 12 residues. Between the trimmed V and J ends, which lost 4 bases and 7 bases, there was a span of 11 bases. Germline-derived CDR1 and CDR2 are SQVTM and ANQGSEA. The CDR3 reads CSVGILANEQFF. CDR3 DNA sequence: TGCAGCGTTGGGATACTAGCAAATGAGCAGTTCTTC.

The rearrangement uses TRBV6-1 and TRBJ2-3; 11 bases are shared with TRBD2. The V and J ends lost 5 bases and 4 bases, in that order; junction bases with no gene match: 5. The CDR3 covers 15 residues. Germline V lookup: CDR1 MNHNS, CDR2 SASEGT. CDR3 sequence reads: CASSLSGRAADTQYF. CDR3 DNA sequence: TGTGCCAGCAGTCTTAGCGGGAGGGCCGCAGATACGCAGTATTTT.

Only a few counts were recorded for this clonotype. V usage is TRBV20-1 and J usage is TRBJ2-2; 12 nucleotides line up with TRBD2. Germline V gene lookup returns CDR1 DFQATT and CDR2 SNEGSKA (reference sequence). Losses at the gene ends were 8 bases for V and 6 bases for J; bases not matched to a gene: 10. The CDR3 is 15 amino acids. CDR3 in amino acids: CSTRLAGAGAGELFF. CDR3 nucleotide sequence: TGCAGTACACGACTAGCGGGAGCGGGGGCCGGGGAGCTGTTTTTT.

The chain combines TRBV7-6 with TRBJ2-7; TRBD2 matches at 10 bases. Germline V CDR1 and CDR2: SGHVS, FNYEAQ. The ends lost 2 bases at V and 1 base at J; junction bases unmatched: 5. The CDR3 spans 16 residues. CDR3 loop: CASSLNSGRGSYEQYF. CDR3 in DNA: TGTGCCAGCAGCTTAAACAGCGGGAGGGGTTCCTACGAGCAGTACTTC.

The V gene is TRBV6-1, the J gene TRBJ2-7; the D gene is possibly TRBD2 (6 bases). The length of the CDR3 is 13 residues. V was shortened by 8 bases and J by 1 base, with 12 bases between the two germline ends. Germline-derived CDR1 and CDR2 are MNHNS and SASEGT. The CDR3 here is CASRERTSYEQYF. CDR3 nucleotides: TGTGCCAGCCGGGAGCGGACATCCTACGAGCAGTACTTC.

This clonotype was found a few times. The chain recombines TRBV6-5 with TRBJ2-1; D perhaps matches TRBD1 (5 bases). Trimming took off 5 bases at V and 13 bases at J, with 12 bases between the two ends. Looked up from germline, CDR1 is MNHEY and CDR2 is SVGAGI. The CDR3 runs 11 residues. In DNA form, the CDR3 reads TGTGCCAGCAGTACATCAGGGAAACAGTTCTTC. It translates to CASSTSGKQFF.